This record looks at one TCR beta chain sequence and its context. This entry comes from a study of cytomegalovirus exposure and HLA in healthy donors. The primer mix had 60 Vbeta and 13 Jbeta primers. Measured with immunoSEQ multiplex PCR; TCRdb has only the in-frame clones, and not every one. The sample lists about 110,000 clones, over 15% occurring once. The trim removed 5 bases at V and 5 bases at J, leaving 5 bases unmatched. The germline CDR1 and CDR2 sequences are SGHTA and FQGTGA. The CDR3 contains 13 residues. Sequenced: PBMCs. The chain joins TRBV7-3 to TRBJ2-7, with 8 positions matching TRBD1. This sequence was found in a young woman in good health and CMV-seronegative. The CDR3 loop is CASSPDRGDEQYF. The CDR3 coding sequence is TGTGCCAGCAGCCCAGACAGGGGCGACGAGCAGTACTTC.